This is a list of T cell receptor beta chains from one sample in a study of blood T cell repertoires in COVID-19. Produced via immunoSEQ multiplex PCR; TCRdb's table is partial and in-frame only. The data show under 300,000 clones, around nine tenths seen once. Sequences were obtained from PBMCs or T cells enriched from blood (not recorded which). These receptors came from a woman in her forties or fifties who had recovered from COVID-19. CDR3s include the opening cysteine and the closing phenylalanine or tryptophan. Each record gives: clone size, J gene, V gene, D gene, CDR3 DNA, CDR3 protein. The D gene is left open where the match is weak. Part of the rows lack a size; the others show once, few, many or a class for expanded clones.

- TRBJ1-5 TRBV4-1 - TGCGCCAGCAGCCGGACACAGGGTGATAATCAGCCCCAGCATTTT CASSRTQGDNQPQHF
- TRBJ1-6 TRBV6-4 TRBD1 TGTGCCAGCAGTCGGGACAGGGGTTCACCCCTCCACTTT CASSRDRGSPLHF
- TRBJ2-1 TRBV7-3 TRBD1 TGTGCCAGCAGCCCCAGGGGGATCCACAATGAGCAGTTCTTC CASSPRGIHNEQFF
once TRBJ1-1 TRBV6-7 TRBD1 TGTGCCAGCACCCAAAGGGGGGCAGGGGGCTGGGACACTGAAGCTTTCTTT CASTQRGAGGWDTEAFF
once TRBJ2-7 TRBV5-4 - TGTGCCAGCAGCTTCGAGAGTTACTACGAGCAGTACTTC CASSFESYYEQYF
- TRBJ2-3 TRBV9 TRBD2 TGTGCCAGCACCCCACTTCCGGGACTAGCGGGAGGGCTCAGCACAGATACGCAGTATTTT CASTPLPGLAGGLSTDTQYF
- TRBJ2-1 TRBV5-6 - TGTGCCAGCAGGAAACAGCACTCCTACAATGAGCAGTTCTTC CASRKQHSYNEQFF
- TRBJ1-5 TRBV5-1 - TGCGCCAGCAGCTTAGGGACAACCAGCAATCAGCCCCAGCATTTT CASSLGTTSNQPQHF
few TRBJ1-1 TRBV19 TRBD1 TGTGCCACTGGACAGGGGAGGAGGACTGAAGCTTTCTTT CATGQGRRTEAFF
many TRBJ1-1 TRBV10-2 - TGCGCCAGCAGCAGGACAGAGAACACTGAAGCTTTCTTT CASSRTENTEAFF
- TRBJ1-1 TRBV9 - TGTGCCAGCAGCACTGTCCCGAACACTGAAGCTTTCTTT CASSTVPNTEAFF
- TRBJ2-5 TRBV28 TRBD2 TGTGCCAGCAGAACGGGACTAGCAAACCGCCCCAGGGAGACCCAGTACTTC CASRTGLANRPRETQYF
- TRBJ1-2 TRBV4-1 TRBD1 TGCGCCAGCAGGGACAGGAACTATGGCTACACCTTC CASRDRNYGYTF
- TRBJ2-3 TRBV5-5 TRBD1 TGTGCGACGACGACAGGGGCGGCAGATACGCAGTATTTT CATTTGAADTQYF
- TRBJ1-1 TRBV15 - TGTGCCACCAGCAGAGGAGTGGCCAGGTCGAACACTGAAGCTTTCTTT CATSRGVARSNTEAFF
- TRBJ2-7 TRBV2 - TGTGCCAGCAGTGAGGGGCAGACTTACGAGCAGTACTTC CASSEGQTYEQYF
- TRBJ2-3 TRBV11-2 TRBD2 TGTGCCAGCAGCACACGGACTAGCGGGAGTAAAGATACGCAGTATTTT CASSTRTSGSKDTQYF
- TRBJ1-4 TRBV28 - TGTGCCAGCAGCCGGGGCGGGGAAGAAAAACTGTTTTTT CASSRGGEEKLFF
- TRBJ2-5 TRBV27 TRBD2 TGTGCCAGCAGTTTAGGGCTAGCGGGAGGGGTAAAGACCCAGTACTTC CASSLGLAGGVKTQYF
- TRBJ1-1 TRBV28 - TGTGCCAGCAGACATCAGGGAGGCACTGAAGCTTTCTTT CASRHQGGTEAFF
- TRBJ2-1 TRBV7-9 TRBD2 TGTGCCAGCAGCTTCCCGGGGGGGTACGAGCAGTTCTTC CASSFPGGYEQFF
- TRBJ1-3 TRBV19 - TGTGCCAGTAGTCCACAGGCAGTTGGAAACACCATATATTTT CASSPQAVGNTIYF
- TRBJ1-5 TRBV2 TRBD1 TGTGCCAGCAGTCTCCCGTCGGACAGGGGTGGCAATCAGCCCCAGCATTTT CASSLPSDRGGNQPQHF
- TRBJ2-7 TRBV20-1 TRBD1 TGCAGTGGGACAGGGGGTTCCGAGCAGTACTTC CSGTGGSEQYF
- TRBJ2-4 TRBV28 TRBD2 TGTGCCAGCAGTAGGCTAGCGGGGTCCAAAAACATTCAGTACTTC CASSRLAGSKNIQYF
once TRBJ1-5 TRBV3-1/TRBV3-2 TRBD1 TGTGCCAGCAGCCAACCAGCCAAAGACAGGGGCAATCAGCCCCAGCATTTT CASSQPAKDRGNQPQHF
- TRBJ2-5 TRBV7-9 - TGTGCCAGCAGGCCACGTCTTGGACTTTTACAAGAGACCCAGTACTTC CASRPRLGLLQETQYF
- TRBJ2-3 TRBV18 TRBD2 TGTGCCAGCTCACCACAGGCGGGGACGGGGGGAAATACGCAGTATTTT CASSPQAGTGGNTQYF
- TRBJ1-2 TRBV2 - TGTGCCAGCAGTGTTCCCCCCACCAGCTATGGCTACACCTTC CASSVPPTSYGYTF
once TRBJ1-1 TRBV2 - TGTGCCAGCAAGGGCAACGGGGGGAACACTGAAGCTTTCTTT CASKGNGGNTEAFF
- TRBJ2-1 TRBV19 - TGTGCCAGCCGGGATCTGAGCTCCTACAATGAGCAGTTCTTC CASRDLSSYNEQFF
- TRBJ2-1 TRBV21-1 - TGTGCCAGCTGCCCTAGCGGGAGGCAACTTCTGATGCATATGAGGCCCACCTACAATGAGCAGTTCTTC CASCPSGRQLLMHMRPTYNEQFF
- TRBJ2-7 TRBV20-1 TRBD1 TGCAGTGCTAGTCCAGGGGGCTTAGCGGAGCAGTACTTC CSASPGGLAEQYF
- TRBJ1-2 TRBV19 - TGTGCCAGTAGTATACTACAGGAACCATTCTATGGCTACACCTTC CASSILQEPFYGYTF
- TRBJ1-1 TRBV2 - TGTGCCAGCATTCTCACTGAAGCTTTCTTT CASILTEAFF
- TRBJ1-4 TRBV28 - TGTGCCAGCAGTTTACTCGGGGGGGGGAATGAAAAACTGTTTTTT CASSLLGGGNEKLFF
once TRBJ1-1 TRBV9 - TGTGCCAGCAGCCCCACCCCTTGGGCGAACACTGAAGCTTTCTTT CASSPTPWANTEAFF
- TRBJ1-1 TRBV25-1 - TGTGCCAGCAGTTCGATCGGGGAGAGGGCTTTCTTT CASSSIGERAFF
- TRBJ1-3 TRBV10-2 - TGCGCCAGCCGCGGGAGGCGGGCGGGAGGAAACACCATATATTTT CASRGRRAGGNTIYF
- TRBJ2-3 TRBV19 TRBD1 TGTGCCACCCGGGACAGGGGCCGCACAGATACGCAGTATTTT CATRDRGRTDTQYF
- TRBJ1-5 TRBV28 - TGTGCCAGCAACCAGGGTGGTCAGCCCCAGCATTTT CASNQGGQPQHF
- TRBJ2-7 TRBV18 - TGTGCCAGCTCACCAACGGGACTCTCCTACGAGCAGTACTTC CASSPTGLSYEQYF
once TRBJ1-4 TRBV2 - TGTGCCAGCAGTCAGGAAAGCAGCCCAACTAATGAAAAACTGTTTTTT CASSQESSPTNEKLFF
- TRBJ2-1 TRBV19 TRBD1 TGTGCCAGTAGCGTGACAGGGGGCCGGAATGAGCAGTTCTTC CASSVTGGRNEQFF
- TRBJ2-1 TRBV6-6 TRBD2 TGTGCCAGCAGTCCATCACCGTTCACCGCCTATTTCGGGGGAGCGGGAGGCTCGTACAATGAGCAGTTCTTC CASSPSPFTAYFGGAGGSYNEQFF
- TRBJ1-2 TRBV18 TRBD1 TGTGCCAGCTCACCTGAGGGGACAGACCCCTACACCTTC CASSPEGTDPYTF